Reported below is one T cell receptor (beta chain). Its antigen is unidentified. V was pared by 5 bases and J by 3 bases, with 9 bases of the junction left unmatched. The CDR3 has 15 residues. Germline V CDR1 and CDR2: MGHRA, YSYEKL. The sample's treatment: roughly 19 received Ad26.COV2.S at low or high dose, single or two shots; about five received placebo; per-sample allocation not given. At day 63 after the first vaccine or placebo injection, samples were drawn. These data belong to a study of Ad26.COV2.S vaccination and SARS-CoV-2 variants. Study-wide context: Of the COV1001 trial arms, the Ad26.COV2.S arm included the donor. General study findings and limits: Individuals receiving vaccine had higher spike-specific TCR breadth than placebo recipients did. Recipients of vaccine and of placebo showed similar breadth of their non-spike TCR repertoires.

Sequencing was performed with immunoSEQ multiplex PCR; in TCRdb, only in-frame clones are kept and a portion is missing. The profile covers about 350,000 clones, with around nine tenths appearing a single time and about 4.6% taken by the ten largest. The receptor was derived from a person between 18 and 60 years old who received the Ad26.COV2.S COVID-19 vaccine or a placebo. The input for sequencing was peripheral blood, taken in a trial of Ad26.COV2.S vaccine versus placebo. The rearrangement joins TRBV4-1 to TRBJ2-5, with 7 bases fitting TRBD1. The CDR3 here is CASSSQYDREETQYF. CDR3 coding DNA: TGCGCCAGCAGCTCCCAATACGACAGGGAAGAGACCCAGTACTTC.